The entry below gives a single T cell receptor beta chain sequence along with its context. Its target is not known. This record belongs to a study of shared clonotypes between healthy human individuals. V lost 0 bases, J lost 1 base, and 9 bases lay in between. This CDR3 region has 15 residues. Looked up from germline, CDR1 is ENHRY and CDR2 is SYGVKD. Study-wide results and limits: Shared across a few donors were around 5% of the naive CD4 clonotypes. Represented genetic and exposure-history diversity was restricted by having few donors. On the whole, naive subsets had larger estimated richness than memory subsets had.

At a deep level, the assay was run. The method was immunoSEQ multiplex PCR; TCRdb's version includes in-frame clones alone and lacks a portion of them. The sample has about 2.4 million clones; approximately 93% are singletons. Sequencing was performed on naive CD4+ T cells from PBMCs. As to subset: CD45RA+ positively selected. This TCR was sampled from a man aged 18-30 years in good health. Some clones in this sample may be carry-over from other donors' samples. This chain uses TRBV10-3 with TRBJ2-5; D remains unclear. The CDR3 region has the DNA TGTGCCATCAGTGAGTCTGTGATCCTCCAAGAGACCCAGTACTTC. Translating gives CAISESVILQETQYF.